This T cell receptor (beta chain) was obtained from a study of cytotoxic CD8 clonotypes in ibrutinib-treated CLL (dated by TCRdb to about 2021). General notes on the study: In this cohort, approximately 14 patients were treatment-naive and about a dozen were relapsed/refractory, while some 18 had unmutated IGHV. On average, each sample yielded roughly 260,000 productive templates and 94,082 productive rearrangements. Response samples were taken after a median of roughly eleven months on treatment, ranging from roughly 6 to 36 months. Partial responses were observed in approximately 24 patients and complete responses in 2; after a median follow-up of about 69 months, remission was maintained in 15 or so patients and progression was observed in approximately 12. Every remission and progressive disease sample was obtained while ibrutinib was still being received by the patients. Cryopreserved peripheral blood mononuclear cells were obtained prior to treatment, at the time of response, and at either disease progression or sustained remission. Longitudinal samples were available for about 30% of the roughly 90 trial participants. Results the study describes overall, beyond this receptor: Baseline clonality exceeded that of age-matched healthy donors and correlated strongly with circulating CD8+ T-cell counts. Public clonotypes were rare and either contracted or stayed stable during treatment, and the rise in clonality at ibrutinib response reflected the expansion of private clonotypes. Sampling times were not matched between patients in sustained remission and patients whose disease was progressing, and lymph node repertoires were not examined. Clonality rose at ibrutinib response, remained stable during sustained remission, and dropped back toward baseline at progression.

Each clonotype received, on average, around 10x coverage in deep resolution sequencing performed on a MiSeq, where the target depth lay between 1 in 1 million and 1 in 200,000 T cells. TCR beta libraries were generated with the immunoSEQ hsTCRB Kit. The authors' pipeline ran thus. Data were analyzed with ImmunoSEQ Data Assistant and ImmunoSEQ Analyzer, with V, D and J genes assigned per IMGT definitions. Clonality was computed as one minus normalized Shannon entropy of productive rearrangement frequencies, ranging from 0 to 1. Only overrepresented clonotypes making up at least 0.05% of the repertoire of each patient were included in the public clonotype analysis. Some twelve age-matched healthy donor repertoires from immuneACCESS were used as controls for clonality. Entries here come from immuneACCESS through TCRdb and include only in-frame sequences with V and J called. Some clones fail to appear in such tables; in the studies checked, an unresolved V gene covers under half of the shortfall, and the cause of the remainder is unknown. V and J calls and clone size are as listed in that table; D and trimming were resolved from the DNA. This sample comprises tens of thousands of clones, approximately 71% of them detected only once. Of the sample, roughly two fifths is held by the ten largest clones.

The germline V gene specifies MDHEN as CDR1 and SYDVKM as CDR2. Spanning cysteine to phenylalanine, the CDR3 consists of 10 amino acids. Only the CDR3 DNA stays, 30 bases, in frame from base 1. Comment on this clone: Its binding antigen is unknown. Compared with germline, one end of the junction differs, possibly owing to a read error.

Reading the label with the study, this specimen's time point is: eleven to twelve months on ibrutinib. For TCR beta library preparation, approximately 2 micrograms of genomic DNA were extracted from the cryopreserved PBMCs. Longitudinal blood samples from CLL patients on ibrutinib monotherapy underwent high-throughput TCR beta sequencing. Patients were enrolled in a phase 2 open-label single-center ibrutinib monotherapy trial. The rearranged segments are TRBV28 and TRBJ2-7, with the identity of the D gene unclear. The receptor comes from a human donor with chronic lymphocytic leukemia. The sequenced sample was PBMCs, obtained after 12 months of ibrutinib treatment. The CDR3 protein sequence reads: CASSAIKTEF. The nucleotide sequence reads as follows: TGTGCCAGCAGTGCGATCAAGACGGAATTC.